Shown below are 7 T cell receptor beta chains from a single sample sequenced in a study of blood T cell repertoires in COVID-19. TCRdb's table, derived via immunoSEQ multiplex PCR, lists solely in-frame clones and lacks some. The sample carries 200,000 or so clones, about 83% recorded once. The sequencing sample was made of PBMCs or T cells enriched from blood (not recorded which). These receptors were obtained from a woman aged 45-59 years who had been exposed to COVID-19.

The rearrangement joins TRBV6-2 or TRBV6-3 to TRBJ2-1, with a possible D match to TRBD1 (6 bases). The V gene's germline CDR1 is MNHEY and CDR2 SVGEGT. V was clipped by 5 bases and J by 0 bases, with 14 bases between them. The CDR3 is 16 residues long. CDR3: CASSPLTGSSYNEQFF. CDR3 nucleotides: TGTGCCAGCAGTCCGCTAACAGGGAGCTCCTACAATGAGCAGTTCTTC.

CDR3 coding DNA: TGTGCCAGCAGGGACTACTATGGCTACACCTTC. The encoded protein is CASRDYYGYTF. The chain carries TRBV28 and TRBJ1-2; D call uncertain. The length of the CDR3 is 11 residues. Trimming took 6 bases from V and 3 from J, leaving 5 bases between them. Germline values: CDR1 MDHEN, CDR2 SYDVKM.

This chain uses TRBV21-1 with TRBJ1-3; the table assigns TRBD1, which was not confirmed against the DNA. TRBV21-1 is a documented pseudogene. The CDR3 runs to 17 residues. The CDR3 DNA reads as TGTGCCAGCAGCAAAAACATCGACAGGAGCTCTGGAAACACCATATATTTT. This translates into CASSKNIDRSSGNTIYF.

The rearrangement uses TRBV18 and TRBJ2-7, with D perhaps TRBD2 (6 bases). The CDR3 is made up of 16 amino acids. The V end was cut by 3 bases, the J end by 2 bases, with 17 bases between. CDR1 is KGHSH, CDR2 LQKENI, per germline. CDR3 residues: CASSPPRASGAYEQYF. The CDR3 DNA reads TGTGCCAGCTCACCCCCTCGGGCCTCGGGGGCCTACGAGCAGTACTTC.

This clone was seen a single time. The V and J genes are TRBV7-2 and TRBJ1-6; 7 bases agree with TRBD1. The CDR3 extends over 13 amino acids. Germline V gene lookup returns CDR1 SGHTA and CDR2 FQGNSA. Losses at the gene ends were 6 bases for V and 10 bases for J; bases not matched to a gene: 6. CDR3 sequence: CASREDRASPLHF. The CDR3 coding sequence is TGTGCCAGCAGGGAAGACAGGGCCTCACCCCTCCACTTT.

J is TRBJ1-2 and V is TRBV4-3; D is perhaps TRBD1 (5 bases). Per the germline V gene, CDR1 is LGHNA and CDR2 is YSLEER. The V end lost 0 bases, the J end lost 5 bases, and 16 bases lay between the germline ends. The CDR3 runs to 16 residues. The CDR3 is CASSQDRRWQGYGYTF. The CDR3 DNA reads TGCGCCAGCAGCCAAGATCGTAGGTGGCAGGGTTATGGCTACACCTTC.

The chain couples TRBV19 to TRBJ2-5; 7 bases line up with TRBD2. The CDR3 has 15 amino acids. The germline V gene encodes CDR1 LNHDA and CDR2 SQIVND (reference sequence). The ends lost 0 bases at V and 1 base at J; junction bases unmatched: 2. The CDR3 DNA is TGTGCCAGTAGTATAGATTCGGGGGGCCAAGAGACCCAGTACTTC. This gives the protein CASSIDSGGQETQYF.